The T cell receptor (beta chain) described here comes from a study of blood T cell repertoires in COVID-19. Under the authors' procedure: The authors estimated nucleated cell counts from reference gene primer amplification. Produced via immunoSEQ multiplex PCR; TCRdb's table is partial and in-frame only. The D gene and trimming were derived from the DNA, and the V and J assignments and clone size from that table. The profile covers 60,000 to 95,000 clones, with about 88% appearing a single time and roughly 15% taken by the ten largest. Trimming left V 0 bases short and J 4 bases short, with 8 bases between. The CDR3 is 14 residues long. CDR1 and CDR2 from the germline V gene are ENHRY and SYGVKD.

The TCR comes from a woman older than 75 with active or convalescent COVID-19. The sample was peripheral blood. V usage is TRBV10-3 and J usage is TRBJ2-3; D uncertain. CDR3 nucleotide sequence: TGTGCCATCAGTGAGTCTCTAGTTGCAGATACGCAGTATTTT. Translating gives CAISESLVADTQYF.